These 10 T cell receptor beta chains came from one sample sequenced in a study of blood T cell repertoires in COVID-19. Sequenced by immunoSEQ multiplex PCR; TCRdb stores in-frame clones only, minus some. The data contain approximately 170,000 clones, about 88% of them singletons. Sequenced: peripheral blood. The source of these receptors is an elderly woman with COVID-19, enrolled during active disease.

The chain employs TRBV6-5 and TRBJ1-1; no clear D. CDR3 length equals 15 residues. Germline values: CDR1 MNHEY, CDR2 SVGAGI. Trimming removed 7 bases from V and 4 bases from J, with 19 bases in between. CDR3 amino acids: CASINGVLLGTEAFF. DNA for the CDR3: TGTGCCAGCATAAACGGGGTGCTTTTGGGCACTGAAGCTTTCTTT.

A single count supports this clone. The same CDR3 arises from other DNA sequences in this sample as well. The chain employs TRBV6-5 and TRBJ1-3; 7 positions agree with TRBD1. Germline V gives CDR1 MNHEY, CDR2 SVGAGI. The ends lost 5 bases at V and 4 bases at J; junction bases unmatched: 2. This CDR3 is built from 13 residues. CDR3 nucleotides: TGTGCCAGCAGTCGGGACAGCGGAAACACCATATATTTT. Translation gives CASSRDSGNTIYF.

The gene calls are TRBV4-1 and TRBJ1-1; 10 bases map to TRBD1. Per germline, CDR1 MGHRA and CDR2 YSYEKL. This CDR3 region has 13 residues. V was clipped by 4 bases and J by 7 bases; unmatched bases: 3. The CDR3 region is CASSPGQGVEAFF. CDR3 nucleotide sequence: TGCGCCAGCAGCCCCGGACAGGGGGTTGAAGCTTTCTTT.

This sequence joins TRBV9 and TRBJ2-5; TRBD2 matches 10 bases. J was trimmed by 7 bases and V by 0 bases; bases with no gene match: 15. The CDR3 sequence is 18 residues long. Germline loops: CDR1 SGDLS, CDR2 YYNGEE. The DNA for the CDR3 is TGTGCCAGCAGCGTAGAGGACTTGGGGACTAGCGTAATCGGGACCCAGTACTTC. This codes for CASSVEDLGTSVIGTQYF.

This chain connects TRBV28 to TRBJ1-2; D gene unclear. Deletions cut 2 bases from V and 6 bases from J, with 13 bases between. Per germline, CDR1 MDHEN and CDR2 SYDVKM. CDR3 length equals 14 residues. The DNA of the CDR3 is TGTGCCAGCAGTTTAAGTTCGGGGTTCAATGGCTACACCTTC. Amino acids: CASSLSSGFNGYTF.

The V call is TRBV10-3, the J call TRBJ2-1, with 7 bases lining up with TRBD1. The V and J ends lost 4 bases and 5 bases, in that order; junction bases with no gene match: 5. This CDR3 region has 14 residues. Germline assignment: CDR1 ENHRY and CDR2 SYGVKD. Here the CDR3 DNA reads TGTGCCATCAGTGGGAACACAGGGGACAATGAGCAGTTCTTC. Amino acids: CAISGNTGDNEQFF.

This clone was seen only a few times. The V call is TRBV1, the J call TRBJ1-5; TRBD1 is the table's D call and was not checked against the DNA. TRBV1 has pseudogene status. This CDR3 is built from 15 residues. The CDR3 loop reads CTSSLLWGLVQPQHF. For the CDR3, the DNA is TGCACCAGCAGCCTTCTCTGGGGGCTCGTTCAGCCCCAGCATTTT.

The V and J genes are TRBV7-2 and TRBJ1-5; D call uncertain. V was clipped by 3 bases and J by 9 bases, with 12 bases between them. The CDR3 extends over 13 amino acids. CDR1 is SGHTA and CDR2 is FQGNSA in the germline V gene. The CDR3, as DNA: TGTGCCAGCAGCTTGGGCCTCCTGCGGCCCCAGCATTTT. Translated: CASSLGLLRPQHF. The variable domain in full, completed from reference TRBV7-2 and TRBJ1-5, reads GAGVSQSPSNKVTEKGKDVELRCDPISGHTALYWYRQSLGQGLEFLIYFQGNSAPDKSGLPSDRFSAERTGGSVSTLTIQRTQQEDSAVYLCASSLGLLRPQHFGDGTRLSIL.

CDR3 bases: TGTGCCCCCTACATAACCTTTACAGCCAACTCTGGAAACACCATATATTTT. Protein product: CAPYITFTANSGNTIYF. The chain carries TRBV19 and TRBJ1-3; no clear D gene. Germline V gives CDR1 LNHDA, CDR2 SQIVND (reference sequence). This CDR3 is built from 17 residues. The V gene lost 11 bases and the J gene lost 0 bases, with 23 bases spanning the gap.

V usage is TRBV7-2 and J usage is TRBJ2-3; 14 nucleotides agree with TRBD2. The trim removed 4 bases at V and 5 bases at J, leaving 5 bases unmatched. CDR3 length equals 16 residues. Germline CDR1 reads SGHTA; CDR2 reads FQGNSA. The CDR3 region has the DNA TGTGCCAGCAGCTCCGGACTAGCGGGAGGTATAGATACGCAGTATTTT. Encoded protein: CASSSGLAGGIDTQYF.